This T cell receptor beta chain was sequenced during a study of blood T cells in healthy people across ages. Using a J-beta primer mix together with a sample-barcoded 5' primer, a second PCR was run for roughly 6 to 11 cycles. Each CDR3 protein gets one entry after TCRdb re-called the 5' RACE reads with MiXCR. In the table there are 1.5 million to 2 million distinct CDR3 sequences, 28% of which are singletons. Trimming removed 4 bases from V and 0 bases from J, with 14 bases in between. Germline V CDR1 and CDR2: SGHRS, YFSETQ. The length of the CDR3 is 17 residues. Material: blood. This chain uses TRBV5-1 with TRBJ1-6, with D possibly being TRBD1 (5 bases). The TCR sequence derives from a woman in her twenties or thirties in good health. The CDR3 DNA follows: TGCGCCAGCAGCGATCGACAGTCAAGCTCCTATAATTCACCCCTCCACTTT. Its protein is CASSDRQSSSYNSPLHF.